Listed below are T cell receptor beta chains from one sample, sequenced in a study of blood T cell repertoires in COVID-19. Method: immunoSEQ multiplex PCR; TCRdb's copy keeps in-frame clones and lacks some. The sample has about 110,000 clones; around 82% are singletons. The sample taken for sequencing was peripheral blood. These receptors came from a woman between 45 and 65 years old with acute or convalescent COVID-19. CDR3s include the opening cysteine and the closing phenylalanine or tryptophan. Fields, in order: D gene, J gene, V gene, clone size, CDR3 protein, CDR3 DNA. A D gene is named only where the DNA matches it firmly. Clone sizes are given selectively: once, few, many, or a class where the clone is expanded.

D: TRBD1; J: TRBJ1-4; V: TRBV5-8; size: -; CDR3: CATNLGQGGEKLFF; DNA: TGTGCCACCAACCTGGGACAGGGAGGGGAAAAACTGTTTTTT
D: TRBD2; J: TRBJ2-3; V: TRBV2; size: -; CDR3: CASSSGLAGGTTDTQYF; DNA: TGTGCCAGCAGTTCCGGACTAGCGGGGGGGACCACAGATACGCAGTATTTT
D: -; J: TRBJ1-1; V: TRBV5-1; size: -; CDR3: CASSLIQTTEAFF; DNA: TGCGCCAGCAGCTTGATACAGACCACTGAAGCTTTCTTT
D: TRBD1; J: TRBJ1-4; V: TRBV18; size: few; CDR3: CASSPDRWNEKLFF; DNA: TGTGCCAGCTCACCGGACAGGTGGAATGAAAAACTGTTTTTT